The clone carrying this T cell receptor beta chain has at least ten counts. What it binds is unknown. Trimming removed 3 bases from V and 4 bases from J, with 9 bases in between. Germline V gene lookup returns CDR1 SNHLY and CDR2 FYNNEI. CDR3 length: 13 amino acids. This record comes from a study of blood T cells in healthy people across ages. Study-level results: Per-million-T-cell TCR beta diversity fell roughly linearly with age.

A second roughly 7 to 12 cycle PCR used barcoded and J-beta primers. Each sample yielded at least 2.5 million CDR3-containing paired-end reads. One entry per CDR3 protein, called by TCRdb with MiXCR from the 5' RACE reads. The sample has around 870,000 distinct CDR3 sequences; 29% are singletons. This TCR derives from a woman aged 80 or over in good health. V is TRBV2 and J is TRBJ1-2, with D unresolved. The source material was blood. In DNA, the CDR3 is TGTGCCAGCAGTGACCTAGGTGTCTATGGCTACACCTTC. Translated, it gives CASSDLGVYGYTF. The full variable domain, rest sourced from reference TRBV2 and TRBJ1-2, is EPEVTQTPSHQVTQMGQEVILRCVPISNHLYFYWYRQILGQKVEFLVSFYNNEISEKSEIFDDQFSVERPDGSNFTLKIRSTKLEDSAMYFCASSDLGVYGYTFGSGTRLTVV.